The clone carrying this TCR beta chain was picked up a small number of times. Its antigen remains unidentified. This entry comes from a study of beta chain features in type 1 diabetes. Researchers reported sorting CD4+ naive, central memory, regulatory and stem cell-like memory cells via CD45RO/CCR7/CD25/CD127/CD95/CD27. Of the isolated RNA, all was reverse transcribed, and so the sequenced material was expressed TCRB transcripts. Only in-frame clones appear in the TCRdb table, and some are missing; sequencing was by immunoSEQ multiplex PCR. This sample has 400,000 to 550,000 clones, with around 10% found just once. Whole-study findings and limits: There was a moderate but significant shortening of TCRB CDR3s in all four CD4+ subsets of Type 1 diabetes patients. Among patients, naive, central memory and Treg TCRB repertoires appeared more similar than among healthy donors. There were fewer insertions and more deletions at the VDJ junctions of type 1 diabetes patients.

Sequenced input: naive CD4+ T cells from blood. This TCR was recovered from a young woman in good health.

This CDR3 reads CASSSRDLAKNIQYF. In DNA form, the CDR3 reads TGTGCCAGCAGCTCACGGGACTTAGCCAAAAACATTCAGTACTTC. The genes are TRBV7-9 and TRBJ2-4, with D possibly TRBD2 on 6 matching bases. Looked up from germline, CDR1 is SEHNR and CDR2 is FQNEAQ (reference sequence). V was pared by 4 bases and J by 0 bases, with 10 bases between. The CDR3 runs 15 residues.